A selection of T cell receptor beta chains follows, all from one sample in a study of blood T cell repertoires in COVID-19. Clones were sequenced by immunoSEQ multiplex PCR, and TCRdb holds only the in-frame ones, with some missing. Of under 400,000 clones in the sample, around 90% were seen once. The specimen sequenced was peripheral blood. The source of these receptors is a woman aged 25 to 39 with COVID-19, enrolled during active disease. CDR3s include the opening cysteine and the closing phenylalanine or tryptophan. A D gene is named only where the DNA matches it firmly. Some rows mark clone size as missing; the rest say once, few, many or name a class of expanded clone.

abundance | d_gene | len | j_gene | v_gene | CDR3nt | CDR3aa
NA | NA | 14 | TRBJ2-4 | TRBV19 | TGTGCCAGTAGTGCCCCGGAGGGTAGGGACATTCAGTACTTC | CASSAPEGRDIQYF
NA | NA | 14 | TRBJ2-2 | TRBV2 | TGTGCCAGCAGTGAACAGGGGCACGCCGGGGAGCTGTTTTTT | CASSEQGHAGELFF
NA | NA | 14 | TRBJ1-5 | TRBV5-1 | TGCGCCAGCAGCTTGGACGGGGGCAATCAGCCCCAGCATTTT | CASSLDGGNQPQHF
NA | TRBD1 | 15 | TRBJ1-5 | TRBV28 | TGTGCCAGCAGTGGGGGACAGGGAAATTGGCAGCCCCAGCATTTT | CASSGGQGNWQPQHF
NA | NA | 14 | TRBJ1-5 | TRBV7-9 | TGTGCCAGCAGCTTAGGGGAAGGGGATCAGCCCCAGCATTTT | CASSLGEGDQPQHF
few | TRBD1 | 14 | TRBJ1-5 | TRBV7-2 | TGTGCCAGCAGACCCGACAGGGGCAATCAGCCCCAGCATTTT | CASRPDRGNQPQHF
few | NA | 15 | TRBJ1-5 | TRBV6-5 | TGTGCCAGCAGTCCGACTCTCACTAGCAATCAGCCCCAGCATTTT | CASSPTLTSNQPQHF
few | TRBD1 | 15 | TRBJ1-6 | TRBV6-1 | TGTGCCAGCAGTGAGGACAGGGGGTCGTATTCACCCCTCCACTTT | CASSEDRGSYSPLHF
NA | TRBD2 | 16 | TRBJ2-1 | TRBV6-1 | TGTGCCAGCAGTGATCCAACTAGCGGGAGTCCCAATGAGCAGTTCTTC | CASSDPTSGSPNEQFF
NA | NA | 14 | TRBJ2-3 | TRBV6-2/TRBV6-3 | TGTGCCAGCAGTTATGTCAGGCCCACAGATACGCAGTATTTT | CASSYVRPTDTQYF
NA | TRBD1 | 15 | TRBJ1-2 | TRBV27 | TGTGCCAGCAGTTTATCGTCAGGACAGGGTAGTGCCTACACCTTC | CASSLSSGQGSAYTF
NA | NA | 14 | TRBJ2-1 | TRBV5-1 | TGCGCCAGCAGCCTGAGTGGGGCTTACAATGAGCAGTTCTTC | CASSLSGAYNEQFF
NA | TRBD1 | 13 | TRBJ1-2 | TRBV6-5 | TGTGCCAGCAGGCTCACAGGGGACTATGGCTACACCTTC | CASRLTGDYGYTF
once | TRBD1 | 15 | TRBJ1-2 | TRBV28 | TGTGCCAGCAGTTTAGGAGACAGGGCTAACTATGGCTACACCTTC | CASSLGDRANYGYTF
once | NA | 13 | TRBJ1-3 | TRBV14 | TGTGCCAGCAGCCGAGGCTCTGGAAACACCATATATTTT | CASSRGSGNTIYF
once | TRBD1 | 19 | TRBJ2-2 | TRBV5-1 | TGCGCCAGCAGCCCACGCCCCGACAGGGGGCCCGCCCTAGCGGATGAGCTGTTTTTT | CASSPRPDRGPALADELFF
NA | NA | 16 | TRBJ2-3 | TRBV28 | TGTGCCAGCAGTTTAGTCAGGGCAATGAGCACAGATACGCAGTATTTT | CASSLVRAMSTDTQYF
NA | NA | 15 | TRBJ1-2 | TRBV27 | TGTGCCAGCAGTTTATCGATCAGGGGTAACTATGGCTACACCTTC | CASSLSIRGNYGYTF
NA | TRBD1 | 16 | TRBJ2-1 | TRBV7-9 | TGTGCCAGCAGCCAAACAGGACAGGGAAGGGTCAATGAGCAGTTCTTC | CASSQTGQGRVNEQFF
few | NA | 14 | TRBJ1-2 | TRBV19 | TGTGCCAGTAGCAAGAAGGAGGGCTACTATGGCTACACCTTC | CASSKKEGYYGYTF
NA | NA | 15 | TRBJ2-2 | TRBV5-6 | TGTGCCAGCATCAGCGGGTCCCGCAGCGACGGGGAGCTGTTTTTT | CASISGSRSDGELFF
NA | NA | 12 | TRBJ2-5 | TRBV10-3 | TGTGCCATCAGTGACCTTGAGGAGACCCAGTACTTC | CAISDLEETQYF
NA | TRBD1 | 16 | TRBJ1-2 | TRBV25-1 | TGTGCCAGCAGTGAATGGTGGGACAGGGGCTTTTCTGGCTACACCTTC | CASSEWWDRGFSGYTF
NA | NA | 13 | TRBJ2-7 | TRBV28 | TGTACCTCCGCTCCGGGTCCCCCCTACGAGCAGTACTTC | CTSAPGPPYEQYF
NA | NA | 14 | TRBJ1-5 | TRBV30 | TGTGCCTGGAGTGTAGCTACAGGGTATCAGCCCCAGCATTTT | CAWSVATGYQPQHF
NA | NA | 14 | TRBJ1-2 | TRBV18 | TGTGCCAGCTCACCAGGAACTATCAACTATGGCTACACCTTC | CASSPGTINYGYTF
NA | NA | 15 | TRBJ1-2 | TRBV30 | TGTGCCTGGAGTGTACGGCCGGGGATGAACTATGGCTACACCTTC | CAWSVRPGMNYGYTF
NA | TRBD1 | 17 | TRBJ1-3 | TRBV7-9 | TGTGCCAGCAGCTTAAGGCGAGACAGGGCCTCCGGAAACACCATATATTTT | CASSLRRDRASGNTIYF
NA | TRBD2 | 14 | TRBJ2-5 | TRBV6-5 | TGTGCCAGCCTACTAGCGGCAAACCAAGAGACCCAGTACTTC | CASLLAANQETQYF
NA | TRBD1 | 14 | TRBJ2-1 | TRBV5-1 | TGCGCCAGCAGCCCGGCACAGGGGTACAATGAGCAGTTCTTC | CASSPAQGYNEQFF
NA | NA | 13 | TRBJ2-7 | TRBV2 | TGTGCCAGCAGGCTACAGGGTCCCCACGAGCAGTACTTC | CASRLQGPHEQYF
NA | NA | 17 | TRBJ2-6 | TRBV27 | TGTGCCAGCAGTCTGACTACCATGACCTCTGGGGCCAACGTCCTGACTTTC | CASSLTTMTSGANVLTF
NA | NA | 17 | TRBJ1-5 | TRBV21-1 | TGTGCCAGCAGCAACGGGGACAGGGGGCAAAGCAATCAGCCCCAGCATTTT | CASSNGDRGQSNQPQHF
NA | NA | 16 | TRBJ2-2 | TRBV11-2 | TGTGCCAGCAGTCCCCAGGCGGGGGCCTACACCGGGGAGCTGTTTTTT | CASSPQAGAYTGELFF
NA | NA | 14 | TRBJ1-6 | TRBV5-1 | TGCGCCAGCAGTTACGACAGTGACAGGTCACCCCTCCACTTT | CASSYDSDRSPLHF
NA | NA | 14 | TRBJ2-3 | TRBV30 | TGTGCCTGGAGTGCCCTAGGAAGCGCGGATACGCAGTATTTT | CAWSALGSADTQYF
few | NA | 16 | TRBJ1-4 | TRBV6-4 | TGTGCCAGCAGTGACCATACAGGCAAGGATAATGAAAAACTGTTTTTT | CASSDHTGKDNEKLFF
NA | TRBD1 | 15 | TRBJ2-2 | TRBV18 | TGTGCCAGCTCACCACCCCAGGGGGCCTCCGGGGAGCTGTTTTTT | CASSPPQGASGELFF
NA | NA | 14 | TRBJ2-3 | TRBV10-1 | TGCGCCAGCAGTGAGACTAGGGCCACAGATACGCAGTATTTT | CASSETRATDTQYF
NA | NA | 14 | TRBJ1-1 | TRBV13 | TGTGCCAGCAGCTTAGCTTCGGTGAACACTGAAGCTTTCTTT | CASSLASVNTEAFF
NA | NA | 14 | TRBJ1-6 | TRBV5-5 | TGTGCCAGCAGCTCGCCTGCAGGGGCCTCACCCCTCCACTTT | CASSSPAGASPLHF
NA | NA | 14 | TRBJ2-5 | TRBV29-1 | TGCAGCGTTGCCCGAGGGGTAGGGGGAGAGACCCAGTACTTC | CSVARGVGGETQYF
NA | TRBD1 | 13 | TRBJ2-7 | TRBV30 | TGTGCCTGGAGTTACGGGACAGTAGCCGAGCAGTACTTC | CAWSYGTVAEQYF
NA | TRBD1 | 16 | TRBJ1-2 | TRBV2 | TGTGCCAGCAGTTATAAGGGACAGGGCGGGCTCTATGGCTACACCTTC | CASSYKGQGGLYGYTF
NA | NA | 14 | TRBJ2-2 | TRBV30 | TGTGCCTGGAGTGACGGGTCGAACACCGGGGAGCTGTTTTTT | CAWSDGSNTGELFF
NA | NA | 13 | TRBJ2-3 | TRBV14 | TGTGCCAGCAGCCAACTCGGCACAGATACGCAGTATTTT | CASSQLGTDTQYF
NA | TRBD2 | 22 | TRBJ2-1 | TRBV9 | TGTGCCAGCAGCGTAGGGGTAGGGGTGGTTGGACTAGCGGGATTTACCTACAATGAGCAGTTCTTC | CASSVGVGVVGLAGFTYNEQFF
NA | TRBD1 | 16 | TRBJ1-1 | TRBV5-1 | TGCGCCAGCAGCCTCAGACAGGGGGAAGGGAACACTGAAGCTTTCTTT | CASSLRQGEGNTEAFF
NA | TRBD1 | 15 | TRBJ2-5 | TRBV9 | TGTGCCAGCAGCACCGGGGACAGGGGGGCAGAGACCCAGTACTTC | CASSTGDRGAETQYF
NA | TRBD1 | 14 | TRBJ2-7 | TRBV5-1 | TGCGCCAGCAGCGGGGACAGGGGGGCTTACGAGCAGTACTTC | CASSGDRGAYEQYF
NA | NA | 12 | TRBJ2-7 | TRBV28 | TGTGCCAGCAGTCCGACAGAGTACGAGCAGTACTTC | CASSPTEYEQYF
NA | TRBD1 | 13 | TRBJ1-4 | TRBV5-1 | TGCGCCAGCAGCATGACAGGGGCCGGAAAACTGTTTTTT | CASSMTGAGKLFF
NA | TRBD1 | 14 | TRBJ2-7 | TRBV5-5 | TGTGCCAGCAACTCCGGGACAGTTTCCTACGAGCAGTACTTC | CASNSGTVSYEQYF
NA | NA | 15 | TRBJ2-2 | TRBV5-4 | TGTGCCAGCAGCCCGGGACTGAAGAACACCGGGGAGCTGTTTTTT | CASSPGLKNTGELFF
NA | NA | 15 | TRBJ1-1 | TRBV5-5 | TGTGCCAGCAGCTTGTTCTACCTAATGAACACTGAAGCTTTCTTT | CASSLFYLMNTEAFF